The clone carrying this TCR beta chain was seen at least ten times. The sample originates from a study of early T cells in non-severe SARS-CoV-2 infection. Individually, cDNA molecules had unique molecular identifiers attached to them. TCRdb passed the 5' RACE reads through MiXCR, listing each CDR3 protein once. Of 50,000 to 65,000 distinct CDR3 sequences detected, about 12% appear once; the ten largest clones hold 4.2%. This CDR3 is 15 amino acids long. Germline-derived CDR1 and CDR2 are MDHEN and SYDVKM. Trimming left V 6 bases short and J 3 bases short, with 16 bases between. The rearrangement uses TRBV28 and TRBJ2-3, with D possibly matching TRBD2 (5 bases). Material for sequencing was whole blood. The TCR originated in an adult who was a healthcare worker with PCR-confirmed SARS-CoV-2 infection or an uninfected control (not recorded which). The CDR3 bases are TGTGCCAGCAGGTCGGGGTTTGGTTCGACAGATACGCAGTATTTT. This codes for CASRSGFGSTDTQYF.